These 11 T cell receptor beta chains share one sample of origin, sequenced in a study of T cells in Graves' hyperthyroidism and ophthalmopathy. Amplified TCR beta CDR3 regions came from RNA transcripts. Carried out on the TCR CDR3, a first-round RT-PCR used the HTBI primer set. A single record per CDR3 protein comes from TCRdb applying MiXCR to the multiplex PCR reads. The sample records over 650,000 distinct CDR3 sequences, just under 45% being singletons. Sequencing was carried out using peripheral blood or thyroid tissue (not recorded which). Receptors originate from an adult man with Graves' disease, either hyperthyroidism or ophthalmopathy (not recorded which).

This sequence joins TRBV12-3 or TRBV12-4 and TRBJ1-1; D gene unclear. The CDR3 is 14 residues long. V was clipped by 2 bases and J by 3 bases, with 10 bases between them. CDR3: CASSLSPKHTEAFF. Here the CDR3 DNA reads TGTGCCAGCAGTTTATCCCCCAAACACACTGAAGCTTTCTTT.

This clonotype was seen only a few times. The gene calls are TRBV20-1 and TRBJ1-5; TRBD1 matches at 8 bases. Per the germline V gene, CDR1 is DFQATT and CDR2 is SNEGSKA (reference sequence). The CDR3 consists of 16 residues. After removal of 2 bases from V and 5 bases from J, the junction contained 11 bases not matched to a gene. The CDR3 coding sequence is TGCAGTGCTAGAATGAGGCAGGGGGCGATGGATCAGCCCCAGCATTTT. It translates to CSARMRQGAMDQPQHF.

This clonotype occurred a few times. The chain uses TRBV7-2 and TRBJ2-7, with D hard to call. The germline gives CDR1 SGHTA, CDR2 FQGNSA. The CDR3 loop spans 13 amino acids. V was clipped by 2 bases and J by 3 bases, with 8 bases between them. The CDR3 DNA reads TGTGCCAGCAGCTTATACCGTATCTACGAGCAGTACTTC. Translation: CASSLYRIYEQYF.

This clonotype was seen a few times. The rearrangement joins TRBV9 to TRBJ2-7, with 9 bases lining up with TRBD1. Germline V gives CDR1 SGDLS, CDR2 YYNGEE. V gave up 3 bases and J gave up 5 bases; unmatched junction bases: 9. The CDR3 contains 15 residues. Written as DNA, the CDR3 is TGTGCCAGCAGCGCTACGACAGGGGGGCTTGACGAGCAGTACTTC. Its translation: CASSATTGGLDEQYF.

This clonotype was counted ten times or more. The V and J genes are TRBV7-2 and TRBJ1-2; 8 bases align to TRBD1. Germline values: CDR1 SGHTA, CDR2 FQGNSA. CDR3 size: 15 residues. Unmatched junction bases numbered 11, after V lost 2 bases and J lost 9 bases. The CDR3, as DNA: TGTGCCAGCAGCTTAAGTCTGGGGCAGGGGGCAAGCTACACCTTC. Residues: CASSLSLGQGASYTF.

The CDR3 sequence is CASSWDSLNYGYTF. The CDR3 DNA is TGCGCCAGCAGCTGGGATAGCTTAAACTATGGCTACACCTTC. V and J are TRBV5-1 and TRBJ1-2; D is uncertain. The V gene's germline CDR1 is SGHRS and CDR2 YFSETQ. Trimming removed 3 bases from V and 2 bases from J, with 11 bases in between. There are 14 residues in the CDR3.

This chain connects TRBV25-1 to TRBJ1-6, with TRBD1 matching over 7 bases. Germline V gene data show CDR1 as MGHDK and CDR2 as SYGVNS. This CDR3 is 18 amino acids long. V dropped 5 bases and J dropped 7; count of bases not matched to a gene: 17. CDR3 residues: CASSYSIRDRIANSPLHF. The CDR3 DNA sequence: TGTGCCAGCAGTTACTCGATTCGGGACAGAATAGCGAATTCACCCCTCCACTTT.

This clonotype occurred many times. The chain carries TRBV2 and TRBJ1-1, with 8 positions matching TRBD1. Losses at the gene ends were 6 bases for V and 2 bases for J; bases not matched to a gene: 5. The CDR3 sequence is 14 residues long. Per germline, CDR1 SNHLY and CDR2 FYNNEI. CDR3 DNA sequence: TGTGCCAGCAGGGGACAGGTCGTTAACACTGAAGCTTTCTTT. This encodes CASRGQVVNTEAFF. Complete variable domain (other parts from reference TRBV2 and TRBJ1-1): EPEVTQTPSHQVTQMGQEVILRCVPISNHLYFYWYRQILGQKVEFLVSFYNNEISEKSEIFDDQFSVERPDGSNFTLKIRSTKLEDSAMYFCASRGQVVNTEAFFGQGTRLTVV.

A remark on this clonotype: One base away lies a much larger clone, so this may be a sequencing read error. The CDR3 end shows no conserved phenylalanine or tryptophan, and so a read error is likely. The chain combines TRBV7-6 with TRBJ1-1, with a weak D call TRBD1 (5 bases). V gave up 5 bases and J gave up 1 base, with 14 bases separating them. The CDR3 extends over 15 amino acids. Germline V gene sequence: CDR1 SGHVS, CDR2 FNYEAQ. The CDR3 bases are TGTGCCAGCAGCCAAGATCGGGGCAGGAACACTGAAGCTTTCCTT. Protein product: CASSQDRGRNTEAFL.

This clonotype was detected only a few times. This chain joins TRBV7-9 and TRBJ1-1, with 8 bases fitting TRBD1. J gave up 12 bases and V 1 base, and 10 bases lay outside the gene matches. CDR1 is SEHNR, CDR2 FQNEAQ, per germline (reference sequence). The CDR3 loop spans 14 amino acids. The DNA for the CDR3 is TGTGCCAGCAGCTTAGTAATTGGACAGGGAGAAACTTTCTTT. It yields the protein CASSLVIGQGETFF.

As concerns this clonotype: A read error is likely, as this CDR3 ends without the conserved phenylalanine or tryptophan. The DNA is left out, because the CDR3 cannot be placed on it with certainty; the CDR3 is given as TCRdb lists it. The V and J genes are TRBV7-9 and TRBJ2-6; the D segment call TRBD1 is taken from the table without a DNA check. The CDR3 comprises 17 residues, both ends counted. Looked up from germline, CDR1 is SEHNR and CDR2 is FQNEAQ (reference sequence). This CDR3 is CASSRDRGLFWGQRPAV.